The 28 T cell receptor beta chains reported below all come from one sample, sequenced in a study of cytomegalovirus exposure and HLA in healthy donors. Assay used: immunoSEQ multiplex PCR; TCRdb lists only in-frame clones, some missing. The data show about 120,000 clones, with approximately 88% seen just once and 1.4% held by the top ten. The sequenced material came from PBMCs. These receptors came from a woman aged 25 to 39 in good health and CMV-seropositive.

The chain employs TRBV5-6 and TRBJ2-1; D is possibly TRBD2 (5 bases). In germline, CDR1 is SGHDT, CDR2 YYEEEE. There are 14 residues in the CDR3. Trimming left V 4 bases short and J 9 bases short, with 17 bases between. The CDR3 loop is CASSNRGFSGEQFF. The CDR3 DNA sequence: TGTGCCAGCAGCAACCGGGGATTTTCGGGTGAGCAGTTCTTC.

This chain links TRBV30 with TRBJ1-4; D unclear. CDR1 GTSNPN and CDR2 SVGIG come from the germline V gene (reference sequence). CDR3 length equals 12 residues. The V end was cut by 4 bases, the J end by 8 bases, with 11 bases between. CDR3 coding DNA: TGTGCCTGGACGTACTCGGGGGAAAAACTGTTTTTT. Its protein product is CAWTYSGEKLFF.

This chain connects TRBV5-1 to TRBJ2-2; tentatively, D is TRBD2 (5 bases). Trimming cost V 4 bases and J 1 base, with 11 bases left between them. The CDR3 is 15 residues long. Per the germline V gene, CDR1 is SGHRS and CDR2 is YFSETQ. CDR3 residues: CASSPSGLNTGELFF. In DNA form, the CDR3 reads TGCGCCAGCAGCCCGAGCGGTTTGAACACCGGGGAGCTGTTTTTT.

V gene TRBV4-3 combines with J gene TRBJ2-2, with TRBD2 identical over 9 bases. The CDR3 consists of 15 residues. Germline assignment: CDR1 LGHNA and CDR2 YSLEER. The trim removed 1 base at V and 5 bases at J, leaving 2 bases unmatched. This CDR3 reads CASSQGLAGTGELFF. In nucleotides, the CDR3 is TGCGCCAGCAGCCAAGGCCTAGCGGGGACCGGGGAGCTGTTTTTT.

CDR3 protein: CASSSGQGNQPQHF. CDR3 in DNA: TGTGCCAGCAGCTCGGGACAGGGCAATCAGCCCCAGCATTTT. The V call is TRBV5-6, the J call TRBJ1-5; the match to TRBD1 covers 8 bases. The CDR3 spans 14 residues. J gave up 2 bases and V 3 bases, and 1 base lay outside the gene matches. Germline CDR1 reads SGHDT; CDR2 reads YYEEEE.

The V gene is TRBV11-2, the J gene TRBJ1-2, with unresolved D. V was shortened by 0 bases and J by 0 bases, with 8 bases between the two germline ends. Per germline, CDR1 SGHAT and CDR2 FQNNGV. The length of the CDR3 is 15 residues. CDR3 amino acids: CASSLDVASNYGYTF. The DNA for the CDR3 is TGTGCCAGCAGCTTAGATGTGGCATCTAACTATGGCTACACCTTC.

The V call is TRBV5-8, the J call TRBJ1-4, with D maybe TRBD1 (5 bases). CDR1 and CDR2 (germline): SGHTS, YDEGEE. Trimming took off 4 bases at V and 3 bases at J, with 10 bases between the two ends. This CDR3 contains 14 residues. The CDR3 bases are TGTGCCAGCAGCCTGACAGCATCTAATGAAAAACTGTTTTTT. Translating gives CASSLTASNEKLFF.

The chain has TRBV7-2 and TRBJ2-1; 9 bases line up with TRBD1. There are 15 residues in the CDR3. With 5 bases clipped from V and 4 bases from J, the junction kept 6 bases outside the gene matches. Germline CDR1 reads SGHTA; CDR2 reads FQGNSA. The CDR3 sequence is CASSRTGDPYNEQFF. For the CDR3, the DNA is TGTGCCAGCAGCCGGACAGGGGACCCATACAATGAGCAGTTCTTC.

This clone has only one observation. The CDR3 nucleotides are TGTGCCAGTAGTGTCCGACAGGGAAGGCCGTACGAGCAGTACTTC. It codes for CASSVRQGRPYEQYF. The chain employs TRBV19 and TRBJ2-7; TRBD1 matches 7 bases. Germline trimming cut 5 bases from V and 4 bases from J; bases unmatched to any gene: 11. Germline CDR1 LNHDA, CDR2 SQIVND (reference sequence). The CDR3 sequence is 15 residues long.

This chain uses TRBV13 with TRBJ2-1; D perhaps matches TRBD2 (7 bases). With 3 bases removed from V and 5 bases from J, the gap between germline ends came to 14 bases. Germline lookup yields CDR1 PRHDT and CDR2 FYEKMQ (reference sequence). The CDR3 consists of 15 residues. This chain's CDR3 is CASSLGAGVHNEQFF. In DNA, the CDR3 is TGTGCCAGCAGCTTGGGGGCGGGGGTCCACAATGAGCAGTTCTTC.

This clone was detected only once. This chain connects TRBV5-1 to TRBJ2-3, with D perhaps matching TRBD1 (6 bases). The CDR3 extends over 16 amino acids. V was clipped by 2 bases and J by 2 bases, with 15 bases between them. CDR1 SGHRS and CDR2 YFSETQ come from the germline V gene. CDR3 sequence reads: CASSLRVDRVTDTQYF. DNA of the CDR3: TGCGCCAGCAGCTTAAGAGTGGACAGAGTCACAGATACGCAGTATTTT.

The chain joins TRBV7-9 to TRBJ2-7; 12 bases are a match to TRBD1. The J segment lost 2 bases and the V segment lost 5 bases, leaving 4 bases of the junction unmatched. The CDR3 length is 15 residues. CDR1 is SEHNR and CDR2 is FQNEAQ in the germline V gene (reference sequence). CDR3 sequence (DNA): TGTGCCAGCAGCCCCCGGGACAGGGGGCCCTACGAGCAGTACTTC. Protein sequence: CASSPRDRGPYEQYF.

This chain links TRBV5-6 with TRBJ2-3; TRBD2 aligns across 14 bases. V was pared by 4 bases and J by 4 bases, with 5 bases of the junction left unmatched. CDR3 length: 16 residues. CDR1 and CDR2 (germline): SGHDT, YYEEEE. The CDR3 sequence is CASSIGLAGGADTQYF. The DNA for the CDR3 is TGTGCCAGCAGCATCGGACTAGCGGGGGGCGCAGATACGCAGTATTTT.

This clone came up once. V is TRBV4-1 and J is TRBJ2-7, with D maybe TRBD1 (6 bases). The CDR3 consists of 13 residues. Between the trimmed V and J ends, which lost 0 bases and 3 bases, there was a span of 6 bases. Germline loops: CDR1 MGHRA, CDR2 YSYEKL. The CDR3 reads CASSQDRGYEQYF. The CDR3 coding sequence is TGCGCCAGCAGCCAAGACAGGGGCTACGAGCAGTACTTC.

The V call is TRBV7-9, the J call TRBJ2-5; TRBD1 matches at 8 bases. J gave up 4 bases and V 5 bases, and 6 bases lay outside the gene matches. The length of the CDR3 is 14 residues. Germline values: CDR1 SEHNR, CDR2 FQNEAQ (reference sequence). The CDR3 here is CASSPKGQGETQYF. CDR3 DNA sequence: TGTGCCAGCAGCCCAAAAGGACAGGGAGAGACCCAGTACTTC.

This chain uses TRBV9 with TRBJ2-5; 13 bases fit TRBD2. Trimming cost V 4 bases and J 5 bases; bases outside gene matches: 11. CDR1 and CDR2 (germline): SGDLS, YYNGEE. The CDR3 covers 17 residues. The CDR3: CASSPSTTSGREETQYF. The DNA of the CDR3 is TGTGCCAGCAGCCCGTCTACTACTAGCGGGAGGGAGGAGACCCAGTACTTC.

As concerns this clone: Mismatch with germline at one junction end may stem from a read error. The chain is built from TRBV7-7 and TRBJ2-7; possibly TRBD1 for D (6 bases). This CDR3 has 14 residues. Per germline, CDR1 SSHAT and CDR2 FNYEAQ (reference sequence). In nucleotides, the CDR3 is TGTGCTAGCAGCTTAGACGTGGGGGCATACGAGCAGTACTTC. It is translated as CASSLDVGAYEQYF.

The CDR3 DNA reads as TGCAGCGTGTCCGGGGGGGCGACCACCGGGGAGCTGTTTTTT. Translating gives CSVSGGATTGELFF. The chain is built from TRBV29-1 and TRBJ2-2, with 8 bases that match TRBD2. J lost 4 bases, V lost 6 bases, and 7 bases had no gene match. The CDR3 totals 14 residues. The germline V gene has CDR1 SQVTM and CDR2 ANQGSEA.

The rearrangement links TRBV6-5 to TRBJ2-1, with TRBD1 matching 9 bases. Germline V gene data show CDR1 as MNHEY and CDR2 as SVGAGI. The V and J ends lost 2 bases and 10 bases, in that order; junction bases with no gene match: 6. The CDR3 runs 14 residues. CDR3 in amino acids: CASSYSTGGGEQFF. CDR3 in DNA: TGTGCCAGCAGTTACAGTACAGGGGGCGGCGAGCAGTTCTTC.

The CDR3 loop is CASSVGQQGGEKLFF. CDR3 DNA sequence: TGTGCCAGCAGCGTAGGACAACAGGGTGGGGAAAAACTGTTTTTT. The V call is TRBV9, the J call TRBJ1-4, with a possible D match to TRBD1 (6 bases). Germline V gives CDR1 SGDLS, CDR2 YYNGEE. The CDR3 loop spans 15 amino acids. Trimming took off 0 bases at V and 8 bases at J, with 14 bases between the two ends.

To note about this clone: Additional DNA sequences in this sample encode the identical CDR3. The rearrangement joins TRBV18 to TRBJ2-3; TRBD1 aligns across 10 bases. V dropped 2 bases and J dropped 1; count of bases not matched to a gene: 0. CDR1 KGHSH and CDR2 LQKENI come from the germline V gene. The CDR3 covers 15 residues. The CDR3 coding sequence is TGTGCCAGCTCACCAGGGACAGGGGGCACAGATACGCAGTATTTT. Amino acid sequence: CASSPGTGGTDTQYF.

This chain uses TRBV6-5 with TRBJ1-1; 7 bases fit TRBD1. With 4 bases clipped from V and 0 bases from J, the junction kept 5 bases outside the gene matches. The CDR3 is 15 residues long. Germline lookup yields CDR1 MNHEY and CDR2 SVGAGI. The CDR3: CASSSPGQMNTEAFF. The CDR3 DNA sequence: TGTGCCAGCAGTTCACCGGGACAGATGAACACTGAAGCTTTCTTT.

The chain employs TRBV19 and TRBJ2-5, with 7 bases matching TRBD2. The trim removed 6 bases at V and 2 bases at J, leaving 3 bases unmatched. This CDR3 comprises 13 residues. Germline CDR1 and CDR2: LNHDA and SQIVND (reference sequence). For the CDR3, the DNA is TGTGCCAGTAGCAGGACTAGTCAAGAGACCCAGTACTTC. Amino acid sequence: CASSRTSQETQYF. Variable domain in full (rest from reference TRBV19 and TRBJ2-5): DGGITQSPKYLFRKEGQNVTLSCEQNLNHDAMYWYRQDPGQGLRLIYYSQIVNDFQKGDIAEGYSVSREKKESFPLTVTSAQKNPTAFYLCASSRTSQETQYFGPGTRLLVL.

This chain joins TRBV2 and TRBJ2-3, with D maybe TRBD2 (6 bases). V was clipped by 7 bases and J by 7 bases, with 12 bases between them. CDR3 length: 12 residues. Germline V gene sequence: CDR1 SNHLY, CDR2 FYNNEI. The CDR3 reads CASKGLWHTQYF. CDR3 nucleotides: TGTGCCAGCAAGGGACTTTGGCATACGCAGTATTTT.

The gene calls are TRBV5-8 and TRBJ2-2, with TRBD1 matching 11 bases. Germline V CDR1 and CDR2: SGHTS, YDEGEE. This CDR3 is 16 amino acids long. Trimming cost V 4 bases and J 4 bases; bases outside gene matches: 6. The CDR3 loop reads CASSRGQGASTGELFF. The CDR3 DNA is TGTGCCAGCAGCCGTGGACAGGGGGCGAGCACCGGGGAGCTGTTTTTT.

The chain links TRBV7-9 to TRBJ2-7, with D possibly matching TRBD2 (5 bases). This CDR3 has 12 residues. Trimming took 5 bases from V and 13 from J, leaving 18 bases between them. In germline, CDR1 is SEHNR, CDR2 FQNEAQ (reference sequence). CDR3 DNA: TGTGCCAGCAGCCCTAGCCCCCATGGCGTCTACTTC. This gives the protein CASSPSPHGVYF. Filled out from reference TRBV7-9 and TRBJ2-7, the complete variable domain reads DTGVSQNPRHKITKRGQNVTFRCDPISEHNRLYWYRQTLGQGPEFLTYFQNEAQLEKSRLLSDRFSAERPKGSFSTLEIQRTEQGDSAMYLCASSPSPHGVYFGPGTRLTVT.

The chain has TRBV29-1 and TRBJ2-1; a possible D gene is TRBD2 (6 bases). The CDR3 consists of 12 residues. Trimming took 2 bases from V and 5 from J, leaving 7 bases between them. Germline CDR1 is SQVTM and CDR2 is ANQGSEA. The CDR3 nucleotides read TGCAGCGTTGAAAGGAGGGACAATGAGCAGTTCTTC. Translating gives CSVERRDNEQFF.

The rearrangement links TRBV5-4 to TRBJ2-2; 8 bases agree with TRBD2. V was clipped by 0 bases and J by 4 bases; unmatched bases: 2. Germline-derived CDR1 and CDR2 are SGHNT and YYREEE (reference sequence). CDR3 length: 15 residues. The CDR3 protein is CASSLGAGATGELFF. The CDR3, as DNA: TGTGCCAGCAGCTTGGGAGCGGGAGCCACCGGGGAGCTGTTTTTT.